These T cell receptor beta chains were read from a single sample in a study of shared clonotypes between healthy human individuals. Here immunoSEQ multiplex PCR was the method, and the copy in TCRdb shows in-frame clones only, minus some. The data show around 2,000,000 clones, approximately 94% seen once. Sequenced input: naive CD8+ T cells sorted from blood. The source of these receptors is a man between 18 and 29 years old in good health. CDR3s leave out the opening cysteine and the closing phenylalanine or tryptophan. The D gene is left open where the match is weak.

CDR3: ASSLGDGYPTFYNEQF
V: TRBV7-8
J: TRBJ2-1
D: NA

CDR3: ASSFSGRDTGELF
V: TRBV27
J: TRBJ2-2
D: NA

CDR3: ASSAPTGGVSYGYT
V: TRBV21-1
J: TRBJ1-2
D: NA

CDR3: ASSLGGKNQPQH
V: TRBV27
J: TRBJ1-5
D: NA

CDR3: ASSLDPWQEGRGETQY
V: TRBV7-2
J: TRBJ2-5
D: NA

CDR3: ASIERTGSTEAF
V: TRBV19
J: TRBJ1-1
D: TRBD1

CDR3: ASSEGAAESYGYT
V: TRBV6-1
J: TRBJ1-2
D: NA

CDR3: ASSYVAGGTDTQY
V: TRBV6-6
J: TRBJ2-3
D: TRBD2

CDR3: ASRLGIAGPYTDTQY
V: TRBV27
J: TRBJ2-3
D: TRBD2

CDR3: ASSPFAGPSTDTQY
V: TRBV4-3
J: TRBJ2-3
D: NA

CDR3: ASSLGQGIHEQY
V: TRBV4-3
J: TRBJ2-7
D: NA

CDR3: ASSVASGRSQETQY
V: TRBV7-6
J: TRBJ2-5
D: TRBD2

CDR3: ASSGDREGTYGYT
V: TRBV9
J: TRBJ1-2
D: TRBD1

CDR3: ASIGRQGASPLH
V: TRBV19
J: TRBJ1-6
D: TRBD1

CDR3: ASSLGSDQPQH
V: TRBV7-9
J: TRBJ1-5
D: NA

CDR3: ASSEGWQYEQY
V: TRBV2
J: TRBJ2-7
D: NA

CDR3: ASSLASGYEQY
V: TRBV27
J: TRBJ2-7
D: TRBD2

CDR3: ASQSVSYEQY
V: TRBV28
J: TRBJ2-7
D: NA

CDR3: ASSLGSQETQY
V: TRBV5-6
J: TRBJ2-5
D: NA

CDR3: ASNLRTGVSQTYEQY
V: TRBV7-9
J: TRBJ2-7
D: NA

CDR3: ASSLVATGDGYT
V: TRBV7-9
J: TRBJ1-2
D: TRBD1

CDR3: ASRRIDSSYEQY
V: TRBV6-5
J: TRBJ2-7
D: NA

CDR3: ASSFTPGHNTEAF
V: TRBV28
J: TRBJ1-1
D: NA

CDR3: ARSPSTGKNTEAF
V: TRBV5-3
J: TRBJ1-1
D: NA

CDR3: ASSSYGEAF
V: TRBV7-9
J: TRBJ1-1
D: NA

CDR3: ASSLSRTVDYEQY
V: TRBV5-1
J: TRBJ2-7
D: NA

CDR3: ASTGQGVKNEQF
V: TRBV2
J: TRBJ2-1
D: TRBD1

CDR3: ASSNPTSGIYEQY
V: TRBV7-8
J: TRBJ2-7
D: TRBD2

CDR3: ASSFLGLAENNEQF
V: TRBV11-2
J: TRBJ2-1
D: TRBD2

CDR3: ASSLGQGDGYT
V: TRBV5-1
J: TRBJ1-2
D: TRBD1

CDR3: ASSLTHPPTDTQY
V: TRBV7-3
J: TRBJ2-3
D: NA

CDR3: ASSLSREQETQY
V: TRBV28
J: TRBJ2-5
D: NA

CDR3: ASSLLSAGENQPQH
V: TRBV28
J: TRBJ1-5
D: NA

CDR3: ASSIRDTHPYEQY
V: TRBV6-1
J: TRBJ2-7
D: NA

CDR3: ASSPLGDYNEQF
V: TRBV5-1
J: TRBJ2-1
D: NA

CDR3: ASSLSHTDPSYEQY
V: TRBV11-2
J: TRBJ2-7
D: NA

CDR3: ASSGQGNNSPLH
V: TRBV25-1
J: TRBJ1-6
D: TRBD1

CDR3: ASSEALIGGELF
V: TRBV6-1
J: TRBJ2-2
D: NA

CDR3: ASSLSWYENTEAF
V: TRBV27
J: TRBJ1-1
D: NA

CDR3: ASTPGPALVTYNSPLH
V: TRBV11-2
J: TRBJ1-6
D: NA

CDR3: ASSIWSGTGGSGYT
V: TRBV9
J: TRBJ1-2
D: TRBD1

CDR3: ASSPLTGSDSYEQY
V: TRBV4-3
J: TRBJ2-7
D: NA